These 19 T cell receptor beta chains originate from one sample sequenced in a study of shared clonotypes between healthy human individuals. This table comes from immunoSEQ multiplex PCR, and its TCRdb copy is limited to in-frame clones, with some not included. The sample gives some 1.1 million clones, 77% of which show up once; 0.85% to 1% is in the top ten. The source material was memory CD4+ T cells from PBMCs. Stated subset: CD45RA-negative fraction. The receptors originated from a man in his late teens or twenties in good health. Some clones in this sample may be carry-over from other donors' samples.

The chain carries TRBV7-3 and TRBJ1-1, with D possibly matching TRBD1 (6 bases). The length of the CDR3 is 13 residues. Germline V gene data show CDR1 as SGHTA and CDR2 as FQGTGA. V gave up 5 bases and J gave up 5 bases, with 12 bases separating them. CDR3 nucleotide sequence: TGTGCCAGCAGCCTGACAGGTAGGACTGAAGCTTTCTTT. This gives the protein CASSLTGRTEAFF.

Comments on this clone: The same CDR3 is also encoded by other DNA sequences in this sample. This sequence joins TRBV18 and TRBJ1-5; D gene uncertain. Looked up from germline, CDR1 is KGHSH and CDR2 is LQKENI. There are 14 residues in the CDR3. Trimming cost V 2 bases and J 5 bases, with 10 bases left between them. CDR3 DNA: TGTGCCAGCTCACCAGGAGCGCTAGATCAGCCCCAGCATTTT. Protein product: CASSPGALDQPQHF.

This clone was detected only once. The chain has TRBV2 and TRBJ2-5; D call uncertain. Germline V gene sequence: CDR1 SNHLY, CDR2 FYNNEI. Trimming took 6 bases from V and 10 from J, leaving 12 bases between them. The CDR3 contains 11 residues. The CDR3 loop reads CASSLLFLQYF. CDR3 in DNA: TGTGCCAGCAGCCTTTTATTTCTCCAGTACTTC. The full variable domain, completed using reference TRBV2 and TRBJ2-5, is EPEVTQTPSHQVTQMGQEVILRCVPISNHLYFYWYRQILGQKVEFLVSFYNNEISEKSEIFDDQFSVERPDGSNFTLKIRSTKLEDSAMYFCASSLLFLQYFGPGTRLLVL.

The chain combines TRBV7-9 with TRBJ2-3; 7 nucleotides match TRBD1. Per the germline V gene, CDR1 is SEHNR and CDR2 is FQNEAQ (reference sequence). There are 13 residues in the CDR3. After removal of 5 bases from V and 6 bases from J, the junction contained 5 bases not matched to a gene. In nucleotides, the CDR3 is TGTGCCAGCAGCCGGACAGGATCGGATACGCAGTATTTT. This translates into CASSRTGSDTQYF.

The chain links TRBV18 to TRBJ1-2; D possibly corresponds to TRBD1 (6 bases). CDR3 length: 15 residues. The V gene lost 2 bases and the J gene lost 4 bases, with 14 bases spanning the gap. The germline V gene encodes CDR1 KGHSH and CDR2 LQKENI. The CDR3 nucleotides read TGTGCCAGCTCACCAAACAAGGACAGTTCCTATGGCTACACCTTC. This gives the protein CASSPNKDSSYGYTF.

This clone was seen a single time. The J gene is TRBJ2-1, the V gene TRBV9, with 7 bases fitting TRBD2. Germline assignment: CDR1 SGDLS and CDR2 YYNGEE. The V gene end was trimmed by 4 bases and the J gene end by 4 bases; junction bases not matched to a gene: 8. The CDR3 has 15 residues. CDR3 amino acids: CASSPASGYYNEQFF. CDR3 DNA: TGTGCCAGCAGCCCGGCTAGCGGTTATTACAATGAGCAGTTCTTC.

This clone appeared a single time. The chain recombines TRBV6-5 with TRBJ1-2, with 7 nucleotides matching TRBD1. From germline, CDR1 is MNHEY and CDR2 SVGAGI. J lost 8 bases, V lost 4 bases, and 7 bases had no gene match. The CDR3 contains 13 residues. CDR3 bases: TGTGCCAGCAGTTCTAACAGGGGAGAGGGCTACACCTTC. It translates to CASSSNRGEGYTF.

This chain links TRBV7-9 with TRBJ1-4; D is unclear. Germline loops: CDR1 SEHNR, CDR2 FQNEAQ (reference sequence). The V end lost 1 base, the J end lost 8 bases, and 11 bases lay between the germline ends. The CDR3 extends over 14 amino acids. The CDR3 nucleotides are TGTGCCAGCAGCTTAGTCGGCTTCGGCGAAAAACTGTTTTTT. Translation: CASSLVGFGEKLFF.

J is TRBJ1-1 and V is TRBV6-5, with TRBD1 identical over 8 bases. J lost 4 bases, V lost 6 bases, and 10 bases had no gene match. This CDR3 spans 15 amino acids. The V gene's germline CDR1 is MNHEY and CDR2 SVGAGI. This chain's CDR3 is CASRIMQGAVTEAFF. CDR3 nucleotides: TGTGCCAGCAGGATCATGCAGGGGGCTGTCACTGAAGCTTTCTTT.

This clone has just one count. This chain uses TRBV27 with TRBJ1-2; a weak D match, TRBD1 (5 bases). The germline V gene encodes CDR1 MNHEY and CDR2 SMNVEV (reference sequence). Trimming cost V 5 bases and J 8 bases, with 12 bases left between them. The CDR3 is made up of 12 amino acids. This chain's CDR3 is CASSAQGGGYTF. For the CDR3, the DNA is TGTGCCAGCAGTGCGCAGGGTGGGGGCTACACCTTC.

V is TRBV2 and J is TRBJ2-2, with D uncertain. Trimming cost V 6 bases and J 7 bases, with 3 bases left between them. The V gene's germline CDR1 is SNHLY and CDR2 FYNNEI. There are 10 residues in the CDR3. CDR3 coding DNA: TGTGCCAGCAGAATCGGGGAGCTGTTTTTT. It codes for CASRIGELFF.

The V gene is TRBV2, the J gene TRBJ2-7; no clear D. V was shortened by 6 bases and J by 2 bases, with 17 bases between the two germline ends. Per the germline V gene, CDR1 is SNHLY and CDR2 is FYNNEI. This CDR3 has 15 residues. The CDR3: CASRMEPRGAYEQYF. The CDR3 bases are TGTGCCAGCAGAATGGAGCCCCGCGGAGCCTACGAGCAGTACTTC.

The chain's CDR3 is CASSFRAPGELFF. The CDR3 bases are TGTGCCAGCAGTTTTAGGGCTCCCGGGGAGCTGTTTTTT. The V call is TRBV28, the J call TRBJ2-2; D is unresolved. V gave up 3 bases and J gave up 6 bases, with 8 bases separating them. The CDR3 spans 13 residues. Germline V gene lookup returns CDR1 MDHEN and CDR2 SYDVKM.

The chain carries TRBV27 and TRBJ2-7; possibly TRBD1 for D (6 bases). The V gene lost 2 bases and the J gene lost 2 bases, with 10 bases spanning the gap. CDR1 is MNHEY, CDR2 SMNVEV, per germline (reference sequence). This CDR3 has 14 amino acids. As DNA, the CDR3 is TGTGCCAGCAGTTTAAAGGGGGACCCCTACGAGCAGTACTTC. Residues: CASSLKGDPYEQYF.

This clone has only a few counts. The same CDR3 also results from other DNA sequences found in this sample. The chain links TRBV11-2 to TRBJ2-3, with D perhaps TRBD2 (5 bases). The CDR3 loop spans 16 amino acids. V shed 1 base and J shed 0 bases, with 11 bases lying between them. Germline V lookup: CDR1 SGHAT, CDR2 FQNNGV. CDR3 sequence reads: CASSLGLAASTDTQYF. The CDR3 DNA reads as TGTGCCAGCAGCTTAGGGCTAGCTGCTAGCACAGATACGCAGTATTTT.

The chain recombines TRBV28 with TRBJ1-1, with TRBD1 matching over 10 bases. CDR1 and CDR2 (germline): MDHEN, SYDVKM. The V gene end was trimmed by 7 bases and the J gene end by 4 bases; junction bases not matched to a gene: 6. This CDR3 comprises 14 residues. Here the CDR3 DNA reads TGTGCCAGCAATGATTGGACAGGGGGCACTGAAGCTTTCTTT. It codes for CASNDWTGGTEAFF.

The sample holds a few counts of this clone. This chain joins TRBV7-2 and TRBJ2-1; D may correspond to TRBD1 or TRBD2 (6 bases each). The length of the CDR3 is 12 residues. Trimming removed 0 bases at V and 11 bases at J, with 8 bases between. Germline CDR1 reads SGHTA; CDR2 reads FQGNSA. The CDR3 DNA follows: TGTGCCAGCAGCTTAGCAGGGGGGAAGCAGTTCTTC. It codes for CASSLAGGKQFF.

This clone has at least ten counts. The same CDR3 is also encoded by other DNA sequences in this sample. V and J are TRBV30 and TRBJ2-7; 7 positions match TRBD1. With V trimmed by 3 bases and J by 0 bases, 2 bases remained unmatched. The CDR3 is made up of 13 amino acids. The germline V gene has CDR1 GTSNPN and CDR2 SVGIG (reference sequence). CDR3 sequence reads: CAWRGDSSYEQYF. CDR3 DNA sequence: TGTGCCTGGAGGGGGGACAGCTCCTACGAGCAGTACTTC.

The chain has TRBV10-3 and TRBJ2-7; maybe TRBD1 (6 bases). Deletions cut 6 bases from V and 7 bases from J, with 10 bases between. Germline assignment: CDR1 ENHRY and CDR2 SYGVKD. The CDR3 is 11 amino acids. CDR3 nucleotide sequence: TGTGCCATCAGCCAGGGGAGAGAGCAGTACTTC. Its translation is CAISQGREQYF.